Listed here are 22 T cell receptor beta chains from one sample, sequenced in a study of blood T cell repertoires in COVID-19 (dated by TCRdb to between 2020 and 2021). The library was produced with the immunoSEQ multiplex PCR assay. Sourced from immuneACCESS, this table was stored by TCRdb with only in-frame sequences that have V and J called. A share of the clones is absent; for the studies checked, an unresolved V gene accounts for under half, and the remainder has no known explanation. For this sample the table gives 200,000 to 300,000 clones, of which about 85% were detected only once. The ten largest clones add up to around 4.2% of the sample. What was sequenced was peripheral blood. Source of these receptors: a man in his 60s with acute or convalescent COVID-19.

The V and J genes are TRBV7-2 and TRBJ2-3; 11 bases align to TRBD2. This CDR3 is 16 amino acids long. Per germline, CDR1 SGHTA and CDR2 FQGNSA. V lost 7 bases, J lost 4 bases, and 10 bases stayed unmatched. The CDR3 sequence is CASTTYSGGAADTQYF. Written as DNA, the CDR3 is TGTGCCAGCACCACTTATAGCGGGGGGGCTGCAGATACGCAGTATTTT.

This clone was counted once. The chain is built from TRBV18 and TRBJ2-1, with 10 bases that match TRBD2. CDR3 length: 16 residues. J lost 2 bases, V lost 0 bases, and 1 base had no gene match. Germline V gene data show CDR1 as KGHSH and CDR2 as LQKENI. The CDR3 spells CASSPPGLAPYNEQFF. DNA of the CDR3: TGTGCCAGCTCACCACCGGGACTAGCGCCCTACAATGAGCAGTTCTTC. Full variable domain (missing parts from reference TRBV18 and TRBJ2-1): NAGVMQNPRHLVRRRGQEARLRCSPMKGHSHVYWYRQLPEEGLKFMVYLQKENIIDESGMPKERFSAEFPKEGPSILRIQQVVRGDSAAYFCASSPPGLAPYNEQFFGPGTRLTVL.

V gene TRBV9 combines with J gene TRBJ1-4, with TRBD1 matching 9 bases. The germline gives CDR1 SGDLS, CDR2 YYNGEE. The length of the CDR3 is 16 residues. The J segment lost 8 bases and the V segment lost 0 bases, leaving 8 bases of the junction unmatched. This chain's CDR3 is CASSVGSRQGGEKLFF. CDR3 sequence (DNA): TGTGCCAGCAGCGTAGGGTCCCGACAGGGGGGGGAAAAACTGTTTTTT.

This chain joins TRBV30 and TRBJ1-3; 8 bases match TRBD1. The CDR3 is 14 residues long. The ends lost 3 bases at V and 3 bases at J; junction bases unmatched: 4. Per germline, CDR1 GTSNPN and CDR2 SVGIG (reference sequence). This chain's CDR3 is CAWRNRGFGNTIYF. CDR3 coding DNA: TGTGCCTGGAGGAACAGGGGGTTTGGAAACACCATATATTTT.

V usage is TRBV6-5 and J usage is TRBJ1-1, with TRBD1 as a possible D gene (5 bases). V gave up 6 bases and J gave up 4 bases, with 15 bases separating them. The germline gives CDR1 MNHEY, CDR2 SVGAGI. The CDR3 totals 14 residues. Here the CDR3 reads CASRGEQATTEAFF. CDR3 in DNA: TGTGCCAGCAGAGGTGAACAGGCCACCACTGAAGCTTTCTTT.

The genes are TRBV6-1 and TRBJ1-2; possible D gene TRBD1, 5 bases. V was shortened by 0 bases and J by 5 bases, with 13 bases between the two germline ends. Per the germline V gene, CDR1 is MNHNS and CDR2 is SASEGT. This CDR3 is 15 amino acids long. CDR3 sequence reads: CASSEATTAPYGYTF. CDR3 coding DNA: TGTGCCAGCAGTGAAGCGACGACAGCCCCTTATGGCTACACCTTC.

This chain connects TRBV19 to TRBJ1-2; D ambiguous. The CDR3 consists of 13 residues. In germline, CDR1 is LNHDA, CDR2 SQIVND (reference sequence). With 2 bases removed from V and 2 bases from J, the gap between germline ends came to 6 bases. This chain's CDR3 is CASSIQANYGYTF. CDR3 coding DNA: TGTGCCAGTAGTATACAGGCAAACTATGGCTACACCTTC.

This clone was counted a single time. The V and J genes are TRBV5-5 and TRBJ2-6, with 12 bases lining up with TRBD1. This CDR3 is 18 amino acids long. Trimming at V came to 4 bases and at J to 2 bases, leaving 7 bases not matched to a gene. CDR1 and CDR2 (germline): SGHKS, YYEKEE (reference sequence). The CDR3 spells CASSKLRDRGPGANVLTF. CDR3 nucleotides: TGTGCCAGCAGCAAACTCCGGGACAGGGGGCCTGGGGCCAACGTCCTGACTTTC.

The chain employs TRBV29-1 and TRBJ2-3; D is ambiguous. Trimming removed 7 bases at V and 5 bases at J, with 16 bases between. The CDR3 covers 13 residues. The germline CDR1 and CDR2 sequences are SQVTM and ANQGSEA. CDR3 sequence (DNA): TGCAGCGCTGCGTCCGTTAGTAGAGATACGCAGTATTTT. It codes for CSAASVSRDTQYF.

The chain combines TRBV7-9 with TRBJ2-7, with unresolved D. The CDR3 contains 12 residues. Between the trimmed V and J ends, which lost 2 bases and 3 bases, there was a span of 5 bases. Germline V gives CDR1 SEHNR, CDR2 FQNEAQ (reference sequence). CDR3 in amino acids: CASSLSGYEQYF. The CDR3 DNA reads TGTGCCAGCAGCTTATCAGGCTACGAGCAGTACTTC.

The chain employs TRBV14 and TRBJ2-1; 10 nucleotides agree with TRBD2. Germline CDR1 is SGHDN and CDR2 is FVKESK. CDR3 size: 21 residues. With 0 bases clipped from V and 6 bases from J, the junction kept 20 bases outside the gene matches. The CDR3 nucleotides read TGTGCCAGCAGCCAAGATCTAAAGTTACGGGCTAGCGGGAGAGGAGGCAATGAGCAGTTCTTC. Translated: CASSQDLKLRASGRGGNEQFF. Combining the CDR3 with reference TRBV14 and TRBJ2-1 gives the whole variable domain EAGVTQFPSHSVIEKGQTVTLRCDPISGHDNLYWYRRVMGKEIKFLLHFVKESKQDESGMPNNRFLAERTGGTYSTLKVQPAELEDSGVYFCASSQDLKLRASGRGGNEQFFGPGTRLTVL.

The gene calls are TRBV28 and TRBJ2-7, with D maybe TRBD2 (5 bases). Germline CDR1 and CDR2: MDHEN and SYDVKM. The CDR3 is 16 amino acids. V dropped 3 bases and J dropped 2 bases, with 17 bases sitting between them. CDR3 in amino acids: CASSLGPRKTTYEQYF. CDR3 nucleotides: TGTGCCAGCAGTTTGGGTCCCCGGAAGACTACCTACGAGCAGTACTTC.

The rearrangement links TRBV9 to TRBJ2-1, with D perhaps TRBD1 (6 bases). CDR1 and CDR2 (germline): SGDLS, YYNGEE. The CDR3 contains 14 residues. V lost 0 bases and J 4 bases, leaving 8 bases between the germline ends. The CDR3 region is CASSVEGVYNEQFF. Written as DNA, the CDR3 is TGTGCCAGCAGCGTAGAGGGGGTATACAATGAGCAGTTCTTC.

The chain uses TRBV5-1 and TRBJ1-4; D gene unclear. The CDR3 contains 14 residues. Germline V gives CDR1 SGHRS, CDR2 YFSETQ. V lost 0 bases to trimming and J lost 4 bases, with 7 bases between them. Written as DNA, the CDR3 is TGCGCCAGCAGCTTGGGCAGCGGTAATGAAAAACTGTTTTTT. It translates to CASSLGSGNEKLFF.

Written as DNA, the CDR3 is TGTGCCAGCTCACTATCGGCCGGGGGGGGTCAGCCCCAGCATTTT. Translation gives CASSLSAGGGQPQHF. V is TRBV18 and J is TRBJ1-5; tentatively, D is TRBD1 (5 bases). From germline, CDR1 is KGHSH and CDR2 LQKENI. The CDR3 runs 15 residues. Between the trimmed V and J ends, which lost 4 bases and 6 bases, there was a span of 16 bases.

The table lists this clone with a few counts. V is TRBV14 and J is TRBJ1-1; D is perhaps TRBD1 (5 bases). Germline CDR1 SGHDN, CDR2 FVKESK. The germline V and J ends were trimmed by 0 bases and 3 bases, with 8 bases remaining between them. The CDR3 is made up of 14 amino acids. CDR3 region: CASSQEGGDTEAFF. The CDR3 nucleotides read TGTGCCAGCAGCCAAGAAGGAGGGGACACTGAAGCTTTCTTT.

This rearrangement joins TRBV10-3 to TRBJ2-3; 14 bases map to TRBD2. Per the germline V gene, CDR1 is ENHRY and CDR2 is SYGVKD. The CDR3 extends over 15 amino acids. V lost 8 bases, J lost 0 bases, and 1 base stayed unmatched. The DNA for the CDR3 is TGTGCCATCCGGACTAGCGGGGGGAGCACAGATACGCAGTATTTT. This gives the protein CAIRTSGGSTDTQYF.

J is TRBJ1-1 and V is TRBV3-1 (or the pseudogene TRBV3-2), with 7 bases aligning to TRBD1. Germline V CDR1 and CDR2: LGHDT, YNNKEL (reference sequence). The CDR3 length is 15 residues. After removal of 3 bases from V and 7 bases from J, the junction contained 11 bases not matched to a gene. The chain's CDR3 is CASSHAGTATFEAFF. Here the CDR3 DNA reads TGTGCCAGCAGCCACGCCGGGACAGCTACTTTTGAAGCTTTCTTT.

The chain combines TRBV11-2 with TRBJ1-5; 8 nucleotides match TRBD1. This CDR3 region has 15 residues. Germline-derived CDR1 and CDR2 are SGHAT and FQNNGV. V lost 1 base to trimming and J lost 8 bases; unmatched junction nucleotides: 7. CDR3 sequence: CASSLAGGQAEPQHF. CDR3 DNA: TGTGCCAGCAGCTTAGCGGGGGGACAGGCTGAGCCCCAGCATTTT.

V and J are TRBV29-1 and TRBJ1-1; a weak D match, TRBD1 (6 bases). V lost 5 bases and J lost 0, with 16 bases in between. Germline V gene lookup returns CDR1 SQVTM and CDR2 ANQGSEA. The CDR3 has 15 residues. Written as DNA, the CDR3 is TGCAGCGTTCAAACCAGGGGTTTCATGAACACTGAAGCTTTCTTT. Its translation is CSVQTRGFMNTEAFF.

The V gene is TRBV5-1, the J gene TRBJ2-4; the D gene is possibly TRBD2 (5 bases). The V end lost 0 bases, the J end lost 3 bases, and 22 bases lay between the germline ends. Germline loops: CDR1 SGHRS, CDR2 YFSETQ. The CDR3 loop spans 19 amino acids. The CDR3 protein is CASSLEPLRDRVDKNIQYF. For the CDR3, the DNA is TGCGCCAGCAGCTTGGAGCCCCTCCGGGATAGGGTTGACAAAAACATTCAGTACTTC.

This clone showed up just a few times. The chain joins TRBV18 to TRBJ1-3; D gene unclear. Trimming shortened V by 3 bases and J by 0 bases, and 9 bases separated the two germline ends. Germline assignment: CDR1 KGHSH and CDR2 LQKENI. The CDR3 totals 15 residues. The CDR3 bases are TGTGCCAGCTCACCCCGACTGAGCTCTGGAAACACCATATATTTT. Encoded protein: CASSPRLSSGNTIYF.